This T cell receptor beta chain comes out of a study of blood T cell repertoires in COVID-19. Study-wide background: The origin of the acute and convalescent COVID-19 samples was the United States, Italy and Spain. PBMCs, B-cell-depleted T cells, or T cells provided the cDNA or gDNA that made up the material.

Trimming took 0 bases from V and 4 from J, leaving 20 bases between them. The length of the CDR3 is 18 residues. Germline assignment: CDR1 SGHRS and CDR2 YFSETQ. Produced via immunoSEQ multiplex PCR; TCRdb's table is partial and in-frame only. The top ten clones hold approximately 8% of a sample with 150,000 to 200,000 clones, 80% to 90% of them seen once. The TCR comes from a man aged 60 to 69 with acute or convalescent COVID-19. The chain is built from TRBV5-1 and TRBJ1-3; D gene ambiguous. Material: peripheral blood. CDR3 sequence: CASSLVPSGFRSGNTIYF. CDR3 DNA sequence: TGCGCCAGCAGCTTGGTCCCTAGCGGCTTTCGATCCGGAAACACCATATATTTT. Full variable domain (missing parts from reference TRBV5-1 and TRBJ1-3): KAGVTQTPRYLIKTRGQQVTLSCSPISGHRSVSWYQQTPGQGLQFLFEYFSETQRNKGNFPGRFSGRQFSNSRSEMNVSTLELGDSALYLCASSLVPSGFRSGNTIYFGEGSWLTVV.